Detailed here is one TCR beta chain. There is no known antigen for this receptor. Base qualities were left out, and no much larger clone turns up one base away. The CDR3 goes from the cysteine to the phenylalanine over 14 residues. Kept here is only the CDR3 DNA, which spans 42 bases and is read in frame from base 1. Trimming takes 4 bases from V and 2 bases from J, and the germline ends sit 9 bases apart. CDR1 LGHDT and CDR2 YNNKEL are derived from the germline V gene (reference sequence). TCRbeta CDR3 regions were amplified from genomic DNA using the immunoSEQ Assay, a bias-controlled multiplex PCR. As for how the authors treated the data: Within the assay, amplification of reference gene primers was used to estimate how many nucleated cells each sample contained. Sequence reads were collapsed and filtered to measure the absolute abundance of every unique TCRbeta CDR3 rearrangement. For each sample, productive Simpson clonality was calculated by taking the square root of Simpson's diversity index across productive rearrangements. Here the immuneACCESS table is served through TCRdb, limited to in-frame sequences with V and J called. Missing clones are a known gap in these copies; in checked studies unresolved V genes cover under half, and the rest lacks a known reason. From that table come the V and J calls and clone size; the DNA was used to work out D and trimming. The sample includes roughly 70,000 clones, with over 60% observed a single time. The ten largest account for 14% to 15% of the sample.

The record originates from a study of blood T cell repertoires in COVID-19 (dated by TCRdb to the early 2020s). Some background on the complete study: Collaborator samples came from the United States, Italy and Spain and covered acute and convalescent phases of COVID-19. A de-identified subject ID, COVID-19 status, age in years and sex were almost always included in the sample metadata. The repertoires were made available in a free public database intended to serve as a resource for research on the immune response to SARS-CoV-2. The dataset comprised deeply sampled blood TCRbeta repertoires from subjects exposed to, actively infected with, or recovered from COVID-19. HLA class I and class II types, where available, came from metadata supplied by the sample provider rather than from assay-based typing. The samples were drawn from the first 160 participants of the ongoing ImmuneRACE study and from some 1,300 subjects provided by 6 global collaborators. The material from the prospective study consisted of cDNA or gDNA derived from T cells, B-cell-depleted T cells, or PBMCs. What the work shows at the level of the full study, not this receptor alone: The quantity of clinical and demographic metadata differed by source and by participant and was supplied without curation.

In Seattle, one collaborating source enrolled patients while the infection was active and tracked those patients longitudinally over the course of disease. The collaborating institutions used their own protocols to collect whole blood in K2EDTA tubes. Collaborator samples were shipped for TCRbeta analysis as frozen whole blood, isolated PBMCs, or DNA extracted from either sample type. In this chain, TRBV3-1 (or the pseudogene TRBV3-2) is recombined with TRBJ1-3; the D gene is perhaps TRBD1, on 5 matching bases. Sequencing used peripheral blood. The receptor was derived from a man aged 55 to 70 with COVID-19, enrolled during active disease. The sequenced DNA: TGTGCCAGCAGCCCGCGGGACGCTGGAAACACCATATATTTT. Its amino acids are CASSPRDAGNTIYF.